This entry lists 27 T cell receptor beta chains sequenced from one sample in a study of T cell responses to AZD1222 COVID-19 vaccine. Profiling relied on immunoSEQ multiplex PCR, and the TCRdb table lists in-frame clones only, not all of them. The sample shows 130,000 to 150,000 clones, 75% to 95% of them seen only once. The sample consisted of peripheral blood, taken on day 0 of MenACWY control vaccination. The receptors derive from an adult in good health.

In its sample, this clone was seen once. This chain connects TRBV5-1 to TRBJ2-1; D is perhaps TRBD1 (6 bases). Per germline, CDR1 SGHRS and CDR2 YFSETQ. The CDR3 has 13 residues. V lost 5 bases and J 8 bases, leaving 14 bases between the germline ends. The CDR3 region is CASRPTGGDEQFF. The CDR3 region has the DNA TGCGCCAGCAGACCGACTGGGGGCGATGAGCAGTTCTTC.

V is TRBV18 and J is TRBJ2-1; D possibly corresponds to TRBD1 (6 bases). CDR1 is KGHSH and CDR2 is LQKENI in the germline V gene. V was shortened by 1 base and J by 3 bases, with 7 bases between the two germline ends. CDR3 length equals 14 residues. CDR3: CASSPQGVYNEQFF. Here the CDR3 DNA reads TGTGCCAGCTCACCACAGGGGGTCTACAATGAGCAGTTCTTC.

The V gene is TRBV12-5, the J gene TRBJ2-3, with 7 positions matching TRBD2. The germline V gene encodes CDR1 LGHNT and CDR2 FRNRAP. This CDR3 is 15 amino acids long. V lost 5 bases to trimming and J lost 12 bases; unmatched junction nucleotides: 17. CDR3 in DNA: TGTGCTAGTGGTCCCTTGGGTAGCGGGCCGACGGGACAGTATTTT. Protein product: CASGPLGSGPTGQYF.

This chain uses TRBV24-1 with TRBJ2-2; 8 nucleotides agree with TRBD1. J was trimmed by 4 bases and V by 3 bases; bases with no gene match: 6. The CDR3 is 16 amino acids. The germline gives CDR1 KGHDR, CDR2 SFDVKD. This CDR3 reads CATSDPLDRATGELFF. For the CDR3, the DNA is TGTGCCACCAGTGATCCCCTGGACAGGGCCACCGGGGAGCTGTTTTTT.

This chain connects TRBV28 to TRBJ2-7, with TRBD1 matching 9 bases. Germline CDR1 reads MDHEN; CDR2 reads SYDVKM. J was trimmed by 3 bases and V by 4 bases; bases with no gene match: 7. This CDR3 spans 15 amino acids. In DNA form, the CDR3 reads TGTGCCAGCAGTTCCAGGGACAGGGCAGGCTACGAGCAGTACTTC. The encoded protein is CASSSRDRAGYEQYF.

The chain couples TRBV3-1 (or the pseudogene TRBV3-2) to TRBJ1-1; no reliable D call. This CDR3 is 17 amino acids long. With 2 bases removed from V and 4 bases from J, the gap between germline ends came to 20 bases. Germline CDR1 LGHDT, CDR2 YNNKEL (reference sequence). CDR3 nucleotides: TGTGCCAGCAGCCAACTCCCCCGGGGTCCCCGAGGCACTGAAGCTTTCTTT. It translates to CASSQLPRGPRGTEAFF.

The chain couples TRBV27 to TRBJ2-1; D is unclear. Germline values: CDR1 MNHEY, CDR2 SMNVEV (reference sequence). This CDR3 has 16 residues. The germline V and J ends were trimmed by 3 bases and 2 bases, with 14 bases remaining between them. CDR3 nucleotide sequence: TGTGCCAGCAGTTTGCGGACGCAGGAGCCCTACAATGAGCAGTTCTTC. Translated: CASSLRTQEPYNEQFF.

The chain combines TRBV19 with TRBJ1-1; D uncertain. CDR1 LNHDA and CDR2 SQIVND come from the germline V gene (reference sequence). V lost 3 bases and J lost 9, with 17 bases in between. The CDR3 covers 14 residues. The CDR3 is CASSIEPRSTQAFF. CDR3 DNA: TGTGCCAGTAGTATTGAACCTCGAAGCACCCAAGCTTTCTTT.

This clone occurred once. The chain employs TRBV28 and TRBJ2-1; a possible D gene is TRBD1 (6 bases). V was shortened by 5 bases and J by 4 bases, with 15 bases between the two germline ends. CDR1 is MDHEN, CDR2 SYDVKM, per germline. The CDR3 extends over 15 amino acids. Here the CDR3 reads CASSPGTQMYNEQFF. CDR3 nucleotides: TGTGCCAGCAGTCCCGGGACACAGATGTACAATGAGCAGTTCTTC.

This chain joins TRBV7-2 and TRBJ1-4; D uncertain. Trimming shortened V by 1 base and J by 0 bases, and 15 bases separated the two germline ends. The CDR3 loop spans 18 amino acids. CDR1 is SGHTA and CDR2 is FQGNSA in the germline V gene. The CDR3 DNA reads as TGTGCCAGCAGCTTAGTTGGTAGGAGTTTCGCAACTAATGAAAAACTGTTTTTT. Residues: CASSLVGRSFATNEKLFF.

The V gene is TRBV2, the J gene TRBJ2-4, with TRBD1 matching 7 bases. Losses at the gene ends were 9 bases for V and 7 bases for J; bases not matched to a gene: 6. CDR1 is SNHLY, CDR2 FYNNEI, per germline. This CDR3 comprises 12 residues. As DNA, the CDR3 is TGTGCCAGACAGGGGACGGAGAACATTCAGTACTTC. Translating gives CARQGTENIQYF.

The genes are TRBV30 and TRBJ2-3, with TRBD2 as a possible D gene (6 bases). V lost 3 bases and J 2 bases, leaving 12 bases between the germline ends. Per the germline V gene, CDR1 is GTSNPN and CDR2 is SVGIG (reference sequence). The CDR3 runs to 14 residues. The CDR3: CAWRYGGLTDTQYF. Here the CDR3 DNA reads TGTGCCTGGAGGTACGGGGGACTCACAGATACGCAGTATTTT.

This chain uses TRBV19 with TRBJ2-2, with 9 bases matching TRBD1. The CDR3 sequence is 13 residues long. J was trimmed by 4 bases and V by 9 bases; bases with no gene match: 3. From germline, CDR1 is LNHDA and CDR2 SQIVND (reference sequence). The CDR3, as DNA: TGTGCCAGCGGGACAGGGATCACCGGGGAGCTGTTTTTT. This codes for CASGTGITGELFF.

Comments on this clone: Additional DNA sequences in this sample encode the identical CDR3. The chain combines TRBV20-1 with TRBJ1-1; D unclear. Trimming left V 2 bases short and J 8 bases short, with 9 bases between. Looked up from germline, CDR1 is DFQATT and CDR2 is SNEGSKA (reference sequence). This CDR3 has 11 residues. The CDR3 protein is CSARLATEAFF. The DNA for the CDR3 is TGCAGTGCTAGATTGGCCACAGAAGCTTTCTTT.

The chain is built from TRBV5-8 and TRBJ2-7; 11 bases agree with TRBD1. CDR1 is SGHTS, CDR2 YDEGEE, per germline. The CDR3 is made up of 15 amino acids. J gave up 3 bases and V 3 bases, and 5 bases lay outside the gene matches. The DNA for the CDR3 is TGTGCCAGCAGCTCGGGACAGGGGGTTCGCTACGAGCAGTACTTC. It translates to CASSSGQGVRYEQYF.

The chain uses TRBV19 and TRBJ2-1, with 7 bases identical to TRBD2. Per germline, CDR1 LNHDA and CDR2 SQIVND (reference sequence). J lost 7 bases, V lost 0 bases, and 6 bases had no gene match. This CDR3 has 15 amino acids. The CDR3, as DNA: TGTGCCAGTAGTATAGAGGGAGCGGGATCTAATGAGCAGTTCTTC. Translated, it gives CASSIEGAGSNEQFF.

V usage is TRBV24-1 and J usage is TRBJ1-2, with D perhaps matching TRBD1 (5 bases). CDR1 is KGHDR, CDR2 SFDVKD, per germline. This CDR3 comprises 14 residues. The ends were cut back, 3 bases at V and 7 bases at J, with 14 bases in the middle. The CDR3 DNA reads as TGTGCCACCAGTGATGGGGACTTCGGACGTGGCTACACCTTC. It is translated as CATSDGDFGRGYTF.

The V call is TRBV11-2, the J call TRBJ2-7; no clear D gene. Germline lookup yields CDR1 SGHAT and CDR2 FQNNGV. Trimming stripped 2 bases from V and 1 base from J, with 6 bases between. The CDR3 contains 13 residues. This CDR3 reads CASSLSRSYEQYF. In nucleotides, the CDR3 is TGTGCCAGCAGCTTATCGAGATCCTACGAGCAGTACTTC. The entire variable domain, with the rest obtained from reference TRBV11-2 and TRBJ2-7, is as follows: EAGVAQSPRYKIIEKRQSVAFWCNPISGHATLYWYQQILGQGPKLLIQFQNNGVVDDSQLPKDRFSAERLKGVDSTLKIQPAKLEDSAVYLCASSLSRSYEQYFGPGTRLTVT.

This chain uses TRBV5-1 with TRBJ2-7; D unclear. The CDR3 extends over 11 amino acids. The germline V and J ends were trimmed by 4 bases and 2 bases, with 4 bases remaining between them. CDR1 is SGHRS and CDR2 is YFSETQ in the germline V gene. The CDR3 nucleotides are TGCGCCAGCAGCCGAGCCTACGAGCAGTACTTC. It translates to CASSRAYEQYF.

The chain joins TRBV6-2 or TRBV6-3 to TRBJ1-4; 7 nucleotides align to TRBD1. This CDR3 contains 15 residues. Trimming removed 6 bases from V and 7 bases from J; junction bases left unmatched: 11. Germline V lookup: CDR1 MNHEY, CDR2 SVGEGT. The CDR3 bases are TGTGCCAGCAGCAGCGGCCGGACAGGTGCTGAAAAACTGTTTTTT. Encoded protein: CASSSGRTGAEKLFF.

This clone ranks as medium-sized. J is TRBJ2-7 and V is TRBV6-4; 11 bases align to TRBD1. CDR3 size: 15 residues. Germline values: CDR1 MRHNA, CDR2 SNTAGT. J was trimmed by 1 base and V by 4 bases; bases with no gene match: 3. CDR3 residues: CASSVGTGGSYEQYF. CDR3 bases: TGTGCCAGCAGTGTAGGGACAGGGGGATCCTACGAGCAGTACTTC.

V gene TRBV9 combines with J gene TRBJ1-1; TRBD1 aligns across 9 bases. V was pared by 3 bases and J by 3 bases, with 9 bases of the junction left unmatched. CDR3 length: 16 amino acids. Germline V gene data show CDR1 as SGDLS and CDR2 as YYNGEE. In DNA form, the CDR3 reads TGTGCCAGCAGCGGCAGGGGACAGGGAACGGACACTGAAGCTTTCTTT. The encoded protein is CASSGRGQGTDTEAFF.

This chain uses TRBV6-5 with TRBJ2-7; tentative D call: TRBD2 (6 bases). Trimming shortened V by 2 bases and J by 4 bases, and 9 bases separated the two germline ends. Germline V gene data show CDR1 as MNHEY and CDR2 as SVGAGI. The CDR3 is 13 residues long. DNA for the CDR3: TGTGCCAGCAGTTACCGGGGGAATTACGAGCAGTACTTC. It codes for CASSYRGNYEQYF.

This clone came up once. The rearrangement joins TRBV5-1 to TRBJ2-3; D is perhaps TRBD1 (6 bases). This CDR3 spans 15 amino acids. Looked up from germline, CDR1 is SGHRS and CDR2 is YFSETQ. Trimming stripped 1 base from V and 2 bases from J, with 11 bases between. In DNA, the CDR3 is TGCGCCAGCAGCTTGACTACAGGGCCCACAGATACGCAGTATTTT. This translates into CASSLTTGPTDTQYF.

The J gene is TRBJ1-5, the V gene TRBV7-2, with D perhaps TRBD1 (5 bases). The germline V gene has CDR1 SGHTA and CDR2 FQGNSA. This CDR3 region has 16 residues. The V end lost 1 base, the J end lost 6 bases, and 16 bases lay between the germline ends. CDR3 bases: TGTGCCAGCAGCTTAGGCCCGGGGGGAGGGAGTCAGCCCCAGCATTTT. Amino acid sequence: CASSLGPGGGSQPQHF. Full variable domain (remainder filled in from reference TRBV7-2 and TRBJ1-5): GAGVSQSPSNKVTEKGKDVELRCDPISGHTALYWYRQSLGQGLEFLIYFQGNSAPDKSGLPSDRFSAERTGGSVSTLTIQRTQQEDSAVYLCASSLGPGGGSQPQHFGDGTRLSIL.

The chain couples TRBV6-1 to TRBJ1-5, with 7 bases aligning to TRBD1. The CDR3 consists of 14 residues. V dropped 1 base and J dropped 5; count of bases not matched to a gene: 2. Germline loops: CDR1 MNHNS, CDR2 SASEGT. The CDR3 sequence: CASSEGRGHQPQHF. The CDR3 coding sequence is TGTGCCAGCAGTGAAGGAAGGGGGCATCAGCCCCAGCATTTT.

The chain links TRBV30 to TRBJ1-3; a weak D match, TRBD1 (5 bases). The CDR3 sequence is 13 residues long. V gave up 4 bases and J gave up 0 bases, with 7 bases separating them. Per the germline V gene, CDR1 is GTSNPN and CDR2 is SVGIG (reference sequence). The CDR3 spells CAWTGSSGNTIYF. In DNA form, the CDR3 reads TGTGCCTGGACAGGGAGCTCTGGAAACACCATATATTTT.